This TCR beta chain was captured by sequencing in a study of T cells expressing NK-cell markers. The wider study: The TCR beta repertoires originated in sorted CD3+CD56+NKG2C+, CD3+CD56+NKG2C- and CD3+CD56-NKG2C+ T cells.

Following a re-call of the 5' RACE reads, TCRdb has one entry per CDR3 protein and lacks DNA. The data include 350,000 to 450,000 distinct CDR3 sequences; the top ten clones carry 5% to 5.5%. Germline V gene sequence: CDR1 SGHTA, CDR2 FQGTGA. The length of the CDR3 is 17 residues. The rearrangement joins TRBV7-3 to TRBJ2-1; TCRdb's D call, TRBD2, is unchecked because there is no DNA. The TCR comes from a man aged 18-70 years in good health. The specimen was blood T cells: a sorted CD56 or NKG2C T cell subset, CD4+ or CD8+ T cells, or bulk PBMC T cells (not recorded which). The CDR3 loop reads CASSLLVWTSSYNEQFF.